Following are 10 T cell receptor beta chains from one sample sequenced in a study of CD8+CD57+ T cells in acquired aplastic anemia (dated by TCRdb to the late 2010s). Patients chosen for sequencing had shown expansion of CD8+CD57+ cells by flow cytometry. Sequencing took place on an Illumina HiSeq 2000. Genomic DNA served as template for TCR beta VDJ combination and CDR3 sequence profiling. In TCRdb, the public reads were trimmed at Q25 with fastp and aligned with MiXCR, with productive beta chains retained. Rows are combined by CDR3 protein, so each entry shows the most common genes and DNA. The sample table shows over 150,000 distinct CDR3 sequences, and about 54% are seen once. The leading ten clones occupy 9.5% to 15% of the sample. Sequenced input: sorted CD4+, CD8+, or CD8+CD57+ T cells (not recorded which) from PBMCs. These TCRs come from a human donor with aplastic anemia.

In its sample, this clonotype was seen many times. The rearrangement links TRBV7-9 to TRBJ1-1; D ambiguous. This CDR3 region has 15 residues. CDR1 and CDR2 from the germline V gene are SEHNR and FQNEAQ (reference sequence). Trimming shortened V by 8 bases and J by 1 base, and 17 bases separated the two germline ends. CDR3 region: CASGPTGGENTEAFF. CDR3 in DNA: TGTGCCAGCGGACCCACCGGCGGAGAGAACACTGAAGCTTTCTTT.

This clonotype was recorded a few times. The V and J genes are TRBV20-1 and TRBJ1-1, with a possible D match to TRBD1 (6 bases). V was cut by 3 bases and J by 7 bases, with 9 bases left in between. Per the germline V gene, CDR1 is DFQATT and CDR2 is SNEGSKA (reference sequence). This CDR3 has 11 residues. The CDR3 protein is CSARGTIEAFF. The CDR3 DNA reads TGCAGTGCTAGGGGGACAATTGAAGCTTTCTTT.

This clonotype was seen repeatedly, ten times or more. Sequence at one end of the junction differs from germline and may be a read error. V and J are TRBV7-8 and TRBJ1-1, with a tentative D call TRBD1 (5 bases). The CDR3 is 11 amino acids. Per the germline V gene, CDR1 is SGHVS and CDR2 is FQNEAQ. The DNA for the CDR3 is TGTGCCCGCAGCGAAGGGGTGGAAGCTTTCTTT. This codes for CARSEGVEAFF.

V usage is TRBV10-3 and J usage is TRBJ2-3; possible D gene TRBD1, 5 bases. Germline V gene data show CDR1 as ENHRY and CDR2 as SYGVKD. Trimming shortened V by 10 bases and J by 2 bases, and 13 bases separated the two germline ends. The CDR3 length is 13 residues. The DNA of the CDR3 is TGTGCCAGGGGCCTAGGACCCACAGATACGCAGTATTTT. It specifies CARGLGPTDTQYF.

Worth noting for this clonotype: Since no conserved phenylalanine or tryptophan closes the CDR3, a read error is the likely cause. This sequence joins TRBV12-3 or TRBV12-4 and TRBJ1-2; 9 nucleotides match TRBD1. This CDR3 has 13 amino acids. V gave up 1 base and J gave up 6 bases; unmatched junction bases: 0. The CDR3 DNA reads TGTGCCAGCAGTTTAGGGGACAGGGATGGCTACACCTCC. Its translation: CASSLGDRDGYTS.

This clonotype occurred a few times. A much more abundant neighbour one base away suggests this may be a read error. CDR3 sequence (DNA): TGTGCCAGCAGCTTGGAACCAGGACTAGCAATCTCCTACGAGCAGTACTTC. It codes for CASSLEPGLAISYEQYF. The chain recombines TRBV5-6 with TRBJ2-7; 8 bases are shared with TRBD2. The CDR3 runs 17 residues. The V segment lost 0 bases and the J segment 0 bases; nucleotides outside the gene matches: 8. Germline loops: CDR1 SGHDT, CDR2 YYEEEE.

As for this clonotype: A clone one base away is much larger, so this may be a read error. The V and J genes are TRBV9 and TRBJ2-1; D is unclear. CDR3 length equals 16 residues. Germline-derived CDR1 and CDR2 are SGDLS and YYNGEE. CDR3 bases: TGTGCCGGCAGCCCCCTAGAATTCGGCTCCTACAATGAGCAGTTCTTC. Protein: CAGSPLEFGSYNEQFF.

This clonotype occurred many times. The rearrangement links TRBV19 to TRBJ2-1; D might be TRBD1 or TRBD2, each matching 5 bases. CDR1 is LNHDA, CDR2 SQIVND, per germline (reference sequence). Deletions cut 6 bases from V and 10 bases from J, with 19 bases between. The CDR3 runs 14 residues. As DNA, the CDR3 is TGTGCCAGTAGCCTCCACCCGGGACGAGGGGAGCAGTTCTTC. Translated, it gives CASSLHPGRGEQFF.

This clonotype was counted at least ten times. CDR3 DNA sequence: TGTGCCAGCAGCTTATATAGGCGGGGGGTTGCAGATACGCAGTATTTT. It translates to CASSLYRRGVADTQYF. The rearrangement links TRBV7-6 to TRBJ2-3; 8 bases line up with TRBD2. V lost 2 bases to trimming and J lost 4 bases; unmatched junction nucleotides: 8. This CDR3 has 16 residues. The germline V gene encodes CDR1 SGHVS and CDR2 FNYEAQ.

V gene TRBV7-3 combines with J gene TRBJ1-1, with D unresolved. V was pared by 5 bases and J by 0 bases, with 13 bases between. The germline gives CDR1 SGHTA, CDR2 FQGTGA. CDR3 length: 15 residues. For the CDR3, the DNA is TGTGCCAGCAGCACCAGCCTAGCACTGAACACTGAAGCTTTCTTT. The encoded protein is CASSTSLALNTEAFF.